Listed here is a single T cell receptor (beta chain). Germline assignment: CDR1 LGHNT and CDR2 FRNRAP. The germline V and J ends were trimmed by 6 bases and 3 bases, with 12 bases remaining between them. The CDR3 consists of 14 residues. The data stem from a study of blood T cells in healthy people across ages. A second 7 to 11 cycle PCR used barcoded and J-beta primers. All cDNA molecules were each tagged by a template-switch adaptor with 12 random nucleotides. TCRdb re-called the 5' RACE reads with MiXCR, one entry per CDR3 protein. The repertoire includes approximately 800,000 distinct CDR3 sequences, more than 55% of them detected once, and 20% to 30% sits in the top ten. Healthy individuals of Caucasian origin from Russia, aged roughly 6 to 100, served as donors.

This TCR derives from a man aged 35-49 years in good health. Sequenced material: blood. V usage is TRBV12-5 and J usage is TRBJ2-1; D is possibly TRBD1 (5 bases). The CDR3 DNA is TGTGCTAGTGGCCTAGACAGCTACTACAATGAGCAGTTCTTC. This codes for CASGLDSYYNEQFF.